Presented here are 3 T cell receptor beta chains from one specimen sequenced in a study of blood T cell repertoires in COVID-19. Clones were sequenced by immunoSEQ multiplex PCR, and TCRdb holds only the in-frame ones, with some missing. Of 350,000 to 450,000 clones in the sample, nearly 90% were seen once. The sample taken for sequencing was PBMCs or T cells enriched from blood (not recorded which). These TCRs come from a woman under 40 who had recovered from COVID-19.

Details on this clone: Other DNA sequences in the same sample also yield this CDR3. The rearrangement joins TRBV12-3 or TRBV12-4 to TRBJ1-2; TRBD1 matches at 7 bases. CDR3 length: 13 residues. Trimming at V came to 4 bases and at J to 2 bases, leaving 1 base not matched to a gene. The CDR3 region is CASSSTGNYGYTF. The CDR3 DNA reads TGTGCCAGCAGTTCGACAGGGAACTATGGCTACACCTTC.

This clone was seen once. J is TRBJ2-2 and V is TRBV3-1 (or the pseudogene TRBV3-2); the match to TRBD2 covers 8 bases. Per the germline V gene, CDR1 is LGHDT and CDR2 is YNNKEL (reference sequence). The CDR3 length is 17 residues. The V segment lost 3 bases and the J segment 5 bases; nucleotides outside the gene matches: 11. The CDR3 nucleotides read TGTGCCAGCAGCCAGCCATCGACTAGCGCCGAAACCGGGGAGCTGTTTTTT. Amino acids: CASSQPSTSAETGELFF.

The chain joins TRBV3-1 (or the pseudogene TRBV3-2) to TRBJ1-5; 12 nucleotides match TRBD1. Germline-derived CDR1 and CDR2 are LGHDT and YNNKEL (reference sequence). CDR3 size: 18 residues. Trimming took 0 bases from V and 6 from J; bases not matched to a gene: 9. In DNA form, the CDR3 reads TGTGCCAGCAGCCAAGATCGAGGGACAGGGGGCGCGATTCAGCCCCAGCATTTT. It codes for CASSQDRGTGGAIQPQHF.